These 27 T cell receptor delta chains originate from one sample sequenced in a study of gamma delta lymphoproliferative disorders and STAT genes. TCRdb used CATT to re-call clones from the multiplex PCR reads. The top ten hold around 50% of the sample, which has about 1,600 delta-chain clones, less than 1.5% seen once. Sequencing used genomic DNA taken from PBMCs of patients and controls. Sequences were obtained from blood. The receptors come from a human donor in good health.

The table lists this clone with a few counts. The TCRdb record carries a much larger clone's protein, which differs from this DNA's translation at residue 12; a read error is the likely cause, and the protein listed here is the DNA translation. The chain couples TRDV2 to TRDJ1; 9 nucleotides line up with TRDD3. This CDR3 region has 16 residues. The germline V gene has CDR1 GEAIGNYY and CDR2 EKD. The CDR3 bases are TGTGCCTGTGACGCCCTACTGGGGGACCACACCGGTAAACTCATCTTT. Encoded protein: CACDALLGDHTGKLIF.

To note about this clone: For this DNA, TCRdb reports the protein of a much larger clone, which diverges at residue 9, most likely from a read error; the protein presented here is translated directly from the DNA. CDR3 sequence reads: CACDTLPGRSRYTDKLIF. CDR3 coding DNA: TGTGCCTGTGACACGCTGCCTGGGAGATCTCGGTACACCGATAAACTCATCTTT. This chain connects TRDV2 to TRDJ1, with a weak D call TRDD3 (5 bases). With 1 base removed from V and 0 bases from J, the gap between germline ends came to 20 bases. CDR1 GEAIGNYY and CDR2 EKD come from the germline V gene. The CDR3 contains 18 residues.

This clone was recorded a few times. TCRdb pairs this DNA with a much larger clone's protein that differs at residue 16, likely a read error; the protein shown was translated from the DNA. The V and J genes are TRDV1 and TRDJ2, with 8 bases identical to TRDD2. The CDR3 totals 20 residues. The germline CDR1 and CDR2 sequences are TSWWSYY and QGS. The V segment lost 5 bases and the J segment 10 bases; nucleotides outside the gene matches: 27. CDR3 nucleotide sequence: TGTGCTCTTGGGCCAGAGTTCTTCCTACGAAGGGTTATAGGGGCAGTACAACTCTTCTTT. Translated, it gives CALGPEFFLRRVIGAVQLFF.

This clone was counted between two and nine times. A far larger clone is only one base removed, so a read error is likely. The sample carries other DNA sequences with the same CDR3. This rearrangement joins TRDV2 to TRDJ1, with 11 bases lining up with TRDD3. The CDR3 sequence is 18 residues long. V shed 3 bases and J 4 bases; nucleotides not matched to a gene: 15. Looked up from germline, CDR1 is GEAIGNYY and CDR2 is EKD. The DNA for the CDR3 is TGTGCCTGTGACCTACTGGGGGATAATACCCGGTTCGTCGATAAACTCATCTTT. It is translated as CACDLLGDNTRFVDKLIF.

With respect to this clone: The likely explanation is a read error, given a far larger clone one base away. The same CDR3 also results from other DNA sequences found in this sample. CDR3 sequence (DNA): TGTGCCTGTGACACCCTTGGGGATAAGTACACTGATAAACTCATCTTT. Its translation: CACDTLGDKYTDKLIF. The chain employs TRDV2 and TRDJ1, with 7 bases matching TRDD3. The CDR3 has 16 amino acids. Germline loops: CDR1 GEAIGNYY, CDR2 EKD.

Points on this clone: TCRdb attributes to this sequence the protein of a much larger clone, which differs from the DNA translation at residues 9 and 10; a read error is likely, and the protein displayed is translated from the DNA. The V gene is TRDV2, the J gene TRDJ1; 8 bases are a match to TRDD3. V shed 3 bases, J shed 0 bases, and the junction held 8 bases outside the gene matches. The CDR3 runs 16 residues. CDR1 and CDR2 from the germline V gene are GEAIGNYY and EKD. CDR3 sequence (DNA): TGTGCCTGTGACGCCCTACTGGGGGTCTACACCGATAAACTCATCTTT. Residues: CACDALLGVYTDKLIF.

Only a few counts were recorded for this clone. A far larger clone is one base from this, pointing to a likely read error. The sample has other DNA sequences that encode this CDR3 too. This CDR3 is CACDPTGGTRSSWDTRQMFF. CDR3 coding DNA: TGTGCCTGTGACCCTACTGGGGGAACCAGGAGCTCCTGGGATACCCGACAGATGTTTTTC. The V and J genes are TRDV2 and TRDJ3; 9 bases fit TRDD3. In germline, CDR1 is GEAIGNYY, CDR2 EKD. The CDR3 contains 20 residues.

The table lists this clone with a few counts. A read error likely explains this, since a far larger clone differs by one base. This specimen includes other DNA sequences encoding the same CDR3. V gene TRDV1 combines with J gene TRDJ2, with 8 bases that match TRDD2. CDR1 and CDR2 from the germline V gene are TSWWSYY and QGS. The CDR3 is 20 amino acids. CDR3 residues: CALGPEFFLRRVIGAAQLFF. The CDR3 region has the DNA TGTGCTCTTGGGCCAGAGTTCTTCCTACGAAGGGTTATAGGGGCAGCGCAACTCTTCTTT.

This clone was observed a handful of times. TCRdb shows a much larger clone's protein in place of this DNA's translation, and the two differ at residue 11, likely through a read error; the protein shown is translated from the DNA. This chain links TRDV1 with TRDJ1; TRDD3 matches at 7 bases. Unmatched junction bases numbered 17, after V lost 2 bases and J lost 2 bases. CDR1 is TSWWSYY, CDR2 QGS, per germline. CDR3 length: 19 amino acids. In nucleotides, the CDR3 is TGTGCTCTTGGGGAATTTCCCTCATTGGGGGAAACGCAAACCGATAAACTCATCTTT. Translation gives CALGEFPSLGETQTDKLIF.

By proportion, this clone is medium-sized (0.01 to 0.1%). One base away lies a much larger clone, so this may be a sequencing read error. Distinct nucleotide sequences in the sample also encode this CDR3. The chain links TRDV1 to TRDJ1; D tentatively fits TRDD2 or TRDD3 (5 bases each). The CDR3 has 20 amino acids. Per germline, CDR1 TSWWSYY and CDR2 QGS. CDR3 sequence (DNA): TGTGCCCTTGGGGACGTCCCCAGGGGGTGGCCGCTTCCCTACACCGATAAACTCATCTTT. Its protein is CALGDVPRGWPLPYTDKLIF.

This clone was seen a handful of times. One base separates it from a far larger clone, so it is likely a read error. Within the sample, other DNA sequences also encode this same CDR3. The rearrangement links TRDV1 to TRDJ1; 10 nucleotides match TRDD3. The germline V gene encodes CDR1 TSWWSYY and CDR2 QGS. The J segment lost 0 bases and the V segment lost 1 base, leaving 20 bases of the junction unmatched. This CDR3 contains 22 residues. The CDR3 DNA sequence: TGTGCTCTTGGGGAACGTGCCTTCTTACGCCGCTACTGGGGGATTTACACCGATAAACTCATCTTT. This translates into CALGERAFLRRYWGIYTDKLIF.

On this clone itself: The TCRdb protein comes from a much larger clone and disagrees with this DNA's translation at residue 14, likely due to a read error; the protein given here is derived from the DNA. This chain links TRDV2 with TRDJ1, with 9 bases identical to TRDD3. Germline V gene sequence: CDR1 GEAIGNYY, CDR2 EKD. This CDR3 has 16 amino acids. For the CDR3, the DNA is TGTGCCTGTGACACCGTTGGGGATACGAAAACCGATAAACCCATCTTT. Residues: CACDTVGDTKTDKPIF.

This clone appeared a few times. This DNA translates differently at residues 9 and 10 from the TCRdb protein, which is that of a much larger clone; a read error is likely, and the protein shown is the DNA's own translation. This chain joins TRDV2 and TRDJ1, with TRDD3 identical over 9 bases. The germline V gene has CDR1 GEAIGNYY and CDR2 EKD. There are 16 residues in the CDR3. V trimming: 3 bases; J trimming: 0 bases; junction bases outside the gene matches: 7. CDR3 sequence: CACDGLLGDHTDKLIF. In nucleotides, the CDR3 is TGTGCCTGTGACGGATTACTGGGGGACCACACCGATAAACTCATCTTT.

This clone turned up a few times. Since a far larger clone is one base different, this is likely a read error. This specimen includes other DNA sequences encoding the same CDR3. The V gene is TRDV2, the J gene TRDJ1, with 8 bases aligning to TRDD3. Germline V gene lookup returns CDR1 GEAIGNYY and CDR2 EKD. After removal of 7 bases from V and 3 bases from J, the junction contained 9 bases not matched to a gene. This CDR3 comprises 14 residues. CDR3 nucleotides: TGTGCCTGCGACCTCATGGGGGATTCCGATAAACTCATCTTT. This translates into CACDLMGDSDKLIF.

This clone was detected a few times. With a far larger clone one base away, a read error is the likely cause. Other DNA sequences of this sample code for an identical CDR3. This sequence joins TRDV2 and TRDJ3; 12 bases align to TRDD3. The CDR3 contains 19 residues. J lost 1 base, V lost 0 bases, and 3 bases had no gene match. CDR1 is GEAIGNYY, CDR2 EKD, per germline. The CDR3 DNA follows: TGTGCCTGTGACACCCTACTGGGGGATACTTCCTGGGACACCCGACAGATGTTTTTC. Amino acids: CACDTLLGDTSWDTRQMFF.

Points on this clone: One end of the junction varies from germline; a read error may be responsible. The chain couples TRDV2 to TRDJ1; TRDD3 matches at 8 bases. Germline V lookup: CDR1 GEAIGNYY, CDR2 EKD. The CDR3 is made up of 16 amino acids. The CDR3 nucleotides read TGTGCCTGTGGCACCGTACTGGGGGGCTACACCGATAAACTCATCTTT. Its protein product is CACGTVLGGYTDKLIF.

To note about this clone: The protein TCRdb lists belongs to a much larger clone and differs from this DNA's translation at residue 4, which points to a read error; the protein shown is made from the DNA. The rearrangement uses TRDV2 and TRDJ1, with 9 bases fitting TRDD3. This CDR3 contains 18 residues. Germline lookup yields CDR1 GEAIGNYY and CDR2 EKD. CDR3 nucleotide sequence: TGTGCCTGTAACACGCTGCCTGGGGGATCTCGGTACACCGATAAACTCATCTTT. It translates to CACNTLPGGSRYTDKLIF.

This clone was seen a few times. One base separates it from a far larger clone, so it is likely a read error. Other nucleotide sequences from this sample produce the same CDR3. V is TRDV1 and J is TRDJ2; TRDD2 matches 8 bases. The CDR3 is 20 amino acids. The ends lost 5 bases at V and 6 bases at J; junction bases unmatched: 23. Germline CDR1 reads TSWWSYY; CDR2 reads QGS. The CDR3 DNA follows: TGTGCTCTTGGGCCAGAGTTCTTCCTACGGAGGGTTATAGGGGCAGCACAACTCTTCTTT. Translation: CALGPEFFLRRVIGAAQLFF.

About this clone itself: Since a far larger clone is one base different, this is likely a read error. Additional DNA sequences in this sample encode the identical CDR3. The V gene is TRDV2, the J gene TRDJ3; TRDD3 aligns across 9 bases. The junction had 15 bases not matched to a gene; V was cut back by 7 bases and J by 0 bases. The CDR3 is made up of 20 amino acids. The germline V gene has CDR1 GEAIGNYY and CDR2 EKD. CDR3 sequence reads: CACDPTGGTRSSWDTRQMFF. The CDR3 coding sequence is TGTGCCTGCGACCCTACTGGGGGAACCAGGAGCTCCTGGGACACCCGACAGATGTTTTTC.

As for this clone: This likely stems from a read error, as it lies one base from a far larger clone. At the DNA level, this CDR3 is encoded by other sequences in the same sample as well. The gene calls are TRDV2 and TRDJ1; 8 bases are a match to TRDD3. The V gene's germline CDR1 is GEAIGNYY and CDR2 EKD. The CDR3 is 14 amino acids. The CDR3: CACDLMGDSDKLIF. In nucleotides, the CDR3 is TGTGCCTGTGACCTCATGGGGGATTCCGATAAGCTCATCTTT.

This clone has more than one count but fewer than ten. A single base is all that separates this from a far larger clone, so a read error is likely. The sample has other DNA sequences that encode this CDR3 too. This chain joins TRDV1 and TRDJ1, with TRDD3 as a possible D gene (10 bases). The CDR3 loop spans 22 amino acids. Looked up from germline, CDR1 is TSWWSYY and CDR2 is QGS. Deletions cut 1 base from V and 0 bases from J, with 30 bases between. The CDR3 sequence is CALGERAFLRRYWGIYTDKLIF. In DNA, the CDR3 is TGTGCTCTTGGGGAACGTGCCTTCCTACGCCGTTACTGGGGGATTTACACCGATAAACTCATCTTT.

This clone is judged large. This same CDR3 is encoded by further DNA sequences in the sample. The chain uses TRDV2 and TRDJ1, with 9 nucleotides matching TRDD3. V was pared by 1 base and J by 2 bases, with 10 bases of the junction left unmatched. The germline V gene encodes CDR1 GEAIGNYY and CDR2 EKD. This CDR3 has 17 residues. CDR3: CACDTMLGDLLTDKLIF. CDR3 nucleotide sequence: TGTGCCTGTGACACAATGCTGGGGGATCTCTTAACCGATAAACTCATCTTT.

Regarding this clone: The likely explanation is a read error, given a far larger clone one base away. At the DNA level, this CDR3 is encoded by other sequences in the same sample as well. V gene TRDV2 combines with J gene TRDJ1, with TRDD3 matching over 9 bases. The CDR3 sequence is 18 residues long. In germline, CDR1 is GEAIGNYY, CDR2 EKD. CDR3 in amino acids: CACDTLPGGSRYTDKLIF. The CDR3 region has the DNA TGTGCCTGTGACACGCTGCCTGGGGGATCTCGGTACACCGATAAACTAATCTTT.

About this clone itself: The protein TCRdb gives is from a much larger clone and does not agree with this DNA's translation at residue 3, likely a read error; the protein shown here comes from the DNA. The V and J genes are TRDV1 and TRDJ1, with 11 bases matching TRDD3. CDR3 length equals 25 residues. Germline assignment: CDR1 TSWWSYY and CDR2 QGS. As DNA, the CDR3 is TGTGCTCCTGGGGAACTCCACCGCTTATCCTTCCTACTGTACTGGGGGATAGGTGACACCGATAAACTCATCTTT. It encodes CAPGELHRLSFLLYWGIGDTDKLIF.

A few counts support this clone. The protein recorded in TCRdb matches a much larger clone and deviates from this DNA's translation at residue 12, suggesting a read error; the protein here is obtained by translating the DNA. The J gene is TRDJ1, the V gene TRDV2; 8 nucleotides line up with TRDD3. The germline gives CDR1 GEAIGNYY, CDR2 EKD. This CDR3 is built from 14 residues. This CDR3 reads CACDLMGDSDKPIF. CDR3 sequence (DNA): TGTGCCTGTGACCTCATGGGGGATTCCGATAAACCCATCTTT.

In the case of this clone: The TCRdb record carries a much larger clone's protein, which differs from this DNA's translation at residue 12; a read error is the likely cause, and the protein listed here is the DNA translation. The rearrangement links TRDV1 to TRDJ1, with 7 bases fitting TRDD3. CDR3 size: 20 residues. Germline-derived CDR1 and CDR2 are TSWWSYY and QGS. V gave up 4 bases and J gave up 4 bases; unmatched junction bases: 24. CDR3 DNA: TGTGCTCTTGGGGCTCCTTACCCTGCGAGGAACCGGGGGATCGTCGATAAACTCATCTTT. Its translation is CALGAPYPARNRGIVDKLIF.

As concerns this clone: This DNA translates differently at residue 11 from the TCRdb protein, which is that of a much larger clone; a read error is likely, and the protein shown is the DNA's own translation. The chain recombines TRDV1 with TRDJ2; TRDD2 matches at 8 bases. Trimming at V came to 5 bases and at J to 6 bases, leaving 23 bases not matched to a gene. The CDR3 extends over 20 amino acids. CDR1 TSWWSYY and CDR2 QGS come from the germline V gene. The CDR3 region is CALGPEFFLRMVIGAAQLFF. DNA for the CDR3: TGTGCTCTTGGGCCAGAGTTCTTCCTACGAATGGTTATAGGGGCAGCACAACTCTTCTTT.